Each of the 27 T cell receptor beta chains below was sequenced from the same sample in a study of T-cell memory formation after mild COVID-19. TCRdb itself ran the 5' RACE reads through MiXCR, one entry per CDR3 protein. The data contain about 500,000 distinct CDR3 sequences, around 20% of them singletons. The sample taken for sequencing was PBMCs or a T cell subset sorted from them (not recorded which). The receptors were gathered from an adult woman who had mild COVID-19 (a few samples of this study predate the infection). Cell type and time point are not known.

The CDR3: CASSRGLTAWDTQYF. The CDR3 region has the DNA TGTGCCAGCAGCAGGGGACTGACGGCCTGGGATACGCAGTATTTT. The chain joins TRBV12-3 or TRBV12-4 to TRBJ2-3, with D perhaps given as TRBD1 or TRBD2 (6 bases each). Trimming shortened V by 6 bases and J by 6 bases, and 19 bases separated the two germline ends. This CDR3 is 15 amino acids long.

This clonotype was detected once. V gene TRBV2 combines with J gene TRBJ2-3; D possibly corresponds to TRBD2 (9 bases). Trimming left V 11 bases short and J 2 bases short, with 23 bases between. The CDR3 sequence is 16 residues long. Germline CDR1 SNHLY, CDR2 FYNNEI. The DNA of the CDR3 is TGTGCCGCCAGCAGAGGACAGGGACTAGCCACAGATACGCAGTATTTT. Protein sequence: CAASRGQGLATDTQYF.

This clonotype was detected a few times. The chain carries TRBV29-1 and TRBJ1-4; no definite D call. CDR3 size: 13 residues. In germline, CDR1 is SQVTM, CDR2 ANQGSEA. Trimming took off 4 bases at V and 0 bases at J, with 6 bases between the two ends. CDR3 sequence: CSVGQTTNEKLFF. In DNA, the CDR3 is TGCAGCGTTGGTCAGACAACTAATGAAAAACTGTTTTTT. Together with reference TRBV29-1 and TRBJ1-4, the CDR3 gives the full variable domain: SAVISQKPSRDICQRGTSLTIQCQVDSQVTMMFWYRQQPGQSLTLIATANQGSEATYESGFVIDKFPISRPNLTFSTLTVSNMSPEDSSIYLCSVGQTTNEKLFFGSGTQLSVL.

The chain recombines TRBV5-1 with TRBJ1-2; 7 bases are a match to TRBD1. V lost 0 bases to trimming and J lost 2 bases; unmatched junction nucleotides: 4. Germline V gene lookup returns CDR1 SGHRS and CDR2 YFSETQ. There are 15 residues in the CDR3. DNA for the CDR3: TGCGCCAGCAGCTTGGACCCGACAGGGAACTATGGCTACACCTTC. Amino acid sequence: CASSLDPTGNYGYTF.

This clonotype turned up a few times. The chain employs TRBV12-3 or TRBV12-4 and TRBJ1-2, with D maybe TRBD1 (5 bases). The CDR3 covers 14 residues. V was cut by 2 bases and J by 6 bases, with 13 bases left in between. In DNA form, the CDR3 reads TGTGCCAGCAGTTTATTTGGGGGGAGGAATGGCTACACCTTC. This encodes CASSLFGGRNGYTF.

This clonotype showed up just a few times. This sequence joins TRBV9 and TRBJ2-1; 12 bases are shared with TRBD2. This CDR3 contains 15 residues. In germline, CDR1 is SGDLS, CDR2 YYNGEE. The V gene end was trimmed by 4 bases and the J gene end by 5 bases; junction bases not matched to a gene: 4. DNA for the CDR3: TGTGCCAGCAGCCTAGCGGGGGGGCGGAACAATGAGCAGTTCTTC. It specifies CASSLAGGRNNEQFF.

The V call is TRBV29-1, the J call TRBJ2-5; TRBD2 aligns across 8 bases. Germline assignment: CDR1 SQVTM and CDR2 ANQGSEA. This CDR3 spans 13 amino acids. Trimming at V came to 7 bases and at J to 2 bases, leaving 6 bases not matched to a gene. CDR3 DNA sequence: TGCAGCGCCACGGGGGGGGGGCAAGAGACCCAGTACTTC. Its translation is CSATGGGQETQYF.

This clonotype was observed many times. This chain uses TRBV6-5 with TRBJ2-4; 8 bases are shared with TRBD2. The CDR3 contains 15 residues. Losses at the gene ends were 5 bases for V and 13 bases for J; bases not matched to a gene: 16. CDR1 MNHEY and CDR2 SVGAGI come from the germline V gene. The CDR3 is CASSAPGTSVALQYF. The CDR3 bases are TGTGCCAGCAGTGCCCCCGGGACTAGTGTAGCTCTCCAGTACTTC.

V gene TRBV5-1 combines with J gene TRBJ2-3; 15 nucleotides agree with TRBD2. The germline gives CDR1 SGHRS, CDR2 YFSETQ. This CDR3 is built from 16 residues. The trim removed 4 bases at V and 5 bases at J, leaving 5 bases unmatched. DNA of the CDR3: TGCGCCAGCAGCATTGGACTAGCGGGGGGGCAAGATACGCAGTATTTT. Translation gives CASSIGLAGGQDTQYF.

V usage is TRBV27 and J usage is TRBJ1-1, with D possibly matching TRBD1 (5 bases). Trimming removed 0 bases at V and 3 bases at J, with 11 bases between. The CDR3 length is 15 residues. Germline lookup yields CDR1 MNHEY and CDR2 SMNVEV (reference sequence). The DNA for the CDR3 is TGTGCCAGCAGTTTATCGGGAGGGGTACACACTGAAGCTTTCTTT. Translation: CASSLSGGVHTEAFF.

V and J are TRBV2 and TRBJ1-1, with TRBD1 matching 7 bases. J gave up 5 bases and V 1 base, and 10 bases lay outside the gene matches. CDR3 length equals 16 residues. In germline, CDR1 is SNHLY, CDR2 FYNNEI. The CDR3 region has the DNA TGTGCCAGCAGTGAAGACCTTAGGGACAGACGGACTGAAGCTTTCTTT. Translating gives CASSEDLRDRRTEAFF.

This clonotype was counted only a few times. The rearrangement uses TRBV5-1 and TRBJ1-1, with D unresolved. The CDR3 covers 14 residues. In germline, CDR1 is SGHRS, CDR2 YFSETQ. Trimming removed 3 bases at V and 4 bases at J, with 13 bases between. CDR3 protein: CASSSFYLSTEAFF. For the CDR3, the DNA is TGCGCCAGCAGCTCGTTCTATTTGAGCACTGAAGCTTTCTTT.

This clonotype appeared many times. The chain couples TRBV12-3 or TRBV12-4 to TRBJ2-4; TRBD1 agrees at 7 bases. The CDR3 has 17 amino acids. J lost 1 base, V lost 6 bases, and 12 bases had no gene match. The CDR3 region is CASSTTLNRGAKNIQYF. In nucleotides, the CDR3 is TGTGCCAGCAGCACAACACTAAACAGGGGTGCCAAAAACATTCAGTACTTC.

This clonotype has a handful of counts. This sequence joins TRBV2 and TRBJ1-2; TRBD1 matches 7 bases. The CDR3 length is 12 residues. The germline V gene encodes CDR1 SNHLY and CDR2 FYNNEI. V gave up 7 bases and J gave up 6 bases; unmatched junction bases: 5. For the CDR3, the DNA is TGTGCCAGCAACCCCCAGGGGGATGGCTACACCTTC. It translates to CASNPQGDGYTF. Variable domain in full (rest from reference TRBV2 and TRBJ1-2): EPEVTQTPSHQVTQMGQEVILRCVPISNHLYFYWYRQILGQKVEFLVSFYNNEISEKSEIFDDQFSVERPDGSNFTLKIRSTKLEDSAMYFCASNPQGDGYTFGSGTRLTVV.

CDR3 in amino acids: CASSFGRETYNEQFF. The CDR3 nucleotides are TGTGCCAGCAGCTTTGGGAGGGAGACGTACAATGAGCAGTTCTTC. The genes are TRBV7-9 and TRBJ2-1; 7 nucleotides align to TRBD2. The CDR3 sequence is 15 residues long. The J segment lost 4 bases and the V segment lost 3 bases, leaving 6 bases of the junction unmatched. Germline V lookup: CDR1 SEHNR, CDR2 FQNEAQ (reference sequence).

The rearrangement uses TRBV24-1 and TRBJ2-3; 8 positions match TRBD1. CDR1 KGHDR and CDR2 SFDVKD come from the germline V gene. The ends lost 1 base at V and 9 bases at J; junction bases unmatched: 8. There are 15 residues in the CDR3. Written as DNA, the CDR3 is TGTGCCACCAGTGATTTTCGGACAGGGAAGAACACGCAGTATTTT. Translation gives CATSDFRTGKNTQYF.

CDR3 region: CASSLIRDSNYGYTF. The CDR3 DNA is TGTGCCAGCAGTTTAATTCGGGATTCAAACTATGGCTACACCTTC. The V and J genes are TRBV27 and TRBJ1-2; D gene uncertain. Germline V gene data show CDR1 as MNHEY and CDR2 as SMNVEV (reference sequence). The CDR3 spans 15 residues. Deletions cut 2 bases from V and 2 bases from J, with 12 bases between.

There are a few counts of this clonotype. The chain has TRBV6-2 or TRBV6-3 and TRBJ2-1; 10 bases match TRBD2. This CDR3 has 15 amino acids. Germline-derived CDR1 and CDR2 are MNHEY and SVGEGT. V dropped 5 bases and J dropped 5; count of bases not matched to a gene: 6. Written as DNA, the CDR3 is TGTGCCAGCAGTGAACTAGCGGGGCGGAACAATGAGCAGTTCTTC. It translates to CASSELAGRNNEQFF.

This clonotype was observed a few times. V usage is TRBV24-1 and J usage is TRBJ2-1; TRBD2 might be the D (6 bases). The CDR3 totals 17 residues. The V end was cut by 3 bases, the J end by 5 bases, with 19 bases between. Germline V gene sequence: CDR1 KGHDR, CDR2 SFDVKD. As DNA, the CDR3 is TGTGCCACCAGTGATGTGCGGACTACAGCACGCAACAATGAGCAGTTCTTC. This gives the protein CATSDVRTTARNNEQFF.

The sample holds a few counts of this clonotype. The chain couples TRBV5-1 to TRBJ2-4; 9 bases agree with TRBD2. The germline CDR1 and CDR2 sequences are SGHRS and YFSETQ. V trimming: 0 bases; J trimming: 2 bases; junction bases outside the gene matches: 9. CDR3 length equals 18 residues. The CDR3 DNA reads TGCGCCAGCAGCTTGGCCTGGGCGGGAGGGCCAACCAAAAACATTCAGTACTTC. This codes for CASSLAWAGGPTKNIQYF.

DNA of the CDR3: TGTGCCAGCAGTTACAACAATCCGGGACAGAAAATCTCCTACGAGCAGTACTTC. This gives the protein CASSYNNPGQKISYEQYF. This sequence joins TRBV6-2 or TRBV6-3 and TRBJ2-7; TRBD1 matches at 7 bases. Per the germline V gene, CDR1 is MNHEY and CDR2 is SVGEGT. The CDR3 runs 18 residues. Trimming took 2 bases from V and 0 from J; bases not matched to a gene: 13.

The CDR3: CASSFPAGTEAFF. The CDR3 coding sequence is TGTGCCAGCAGCTTCCCCGCGGGCACTGAAGCTTTCTTT. The V and J genes are TRBV9 and TRBJ1-1; no definite D call. Germline V gene lookup returns CDR1 SGDLS and CDR2 YYNGEE. V shed 4 bases and J shed 4 bases, with 11 bases lying between them. CDR3 size: 13 residues.

A few counts support this clonotype. This chain connects TRBV7-2 to TRBJ2-1; 11 bases map to TRBD2. Germline CDR1 SGHTA, CDR2 FQGNSA. The length of the CDR3 is 17 residues. Trimming cost V 1 base and J 1 base; bases outside gene matches: 3. The CDR3 region is CASSLVRTSGSYNEQFF. For the CDR3, the DNA is TGTGCCAGCAGCTTAGTTCGGACTAGCGGGTCCTACAATGAGCAGTTCTTC.

This chain joins TRBV3-1 and TRBJ1-1, with 7 bases fitting TRBD1. The V segment lost 6 bases and the J segment 1 base; nucleotides outside the gene matches: 5. From germline, CDR1 is LGHDT and CDR2 YNNKEL (reference sequence). CDR3 length equals 14 residues. In nucleotides, the CDR3 is TGTGCCAGCAGGCCGACAGGGAGGAACACTGAAGCTTTCTTT. Amino acids: CASRPTGRNTEAFF. Full variable domain (outside the CDR3, taken from reference TRBV3-1 and TRBJ1-1): DTAVSQTPKYLVTQMGNDKSIKCEQNLGHDTMYWYKQDSKKFLKIMFSYNNKELIINETVPNRFSPKSPDKAHLNLHINSLELGDSAVYFCASRPTGRNTEAFFGQGTRLTVV.

For the CDR3, the DNA is TGCAGCGTTGGAAGGGACAGTACAGATACGCAGTATTTT. Translating it yields CSVGRDSTDTQYF. The rearrangement uses TRBV29-1 and TRBJ2-3; TRBD1 matches 7 bases. Germline-derived CDR1 and CDR2 are SQVTM and ANQGSEA. V was clipped by 4 bases and J by 3 bases; unmatched bases: 4. The CDR3 consists of 13 residues.

This clonotype was observed a handful of times. The chain employs TRBV7-3 and TRBJ2-3; 7 nucleotides align to TRBD2. Unmatched junction bases numbered 12, after V lost 4 bases and J lost 2 bases. The CDR3 runs 17 residues. CDR1 SGHTA and CDR2 FQGTGA come from the germline V gene. CDR3 sequence (DNA): TGTGCCAGCAGCTCACGCCCGGGACTACCTAACACAGATACGCAGTATTTT. This gives the protein CASSSRPGLPNTDTQYF.

The chain links TRBV10-3 to TRBJ1-1, with D uncertain. The CDR3 contains 14 residues. V was pared by 0 bases and J by 4 bases, with 9 bases between. Germline V gene sequence: CDR1 ENHRY, CDR2 SYGVKD. The CDR3 protein is CAISESEGSTEAFF. The CDR3 region has the DNA TGTGCCATCAGTGAGTCAGAGGGAAGCACTGAAGCTTTCTTT.